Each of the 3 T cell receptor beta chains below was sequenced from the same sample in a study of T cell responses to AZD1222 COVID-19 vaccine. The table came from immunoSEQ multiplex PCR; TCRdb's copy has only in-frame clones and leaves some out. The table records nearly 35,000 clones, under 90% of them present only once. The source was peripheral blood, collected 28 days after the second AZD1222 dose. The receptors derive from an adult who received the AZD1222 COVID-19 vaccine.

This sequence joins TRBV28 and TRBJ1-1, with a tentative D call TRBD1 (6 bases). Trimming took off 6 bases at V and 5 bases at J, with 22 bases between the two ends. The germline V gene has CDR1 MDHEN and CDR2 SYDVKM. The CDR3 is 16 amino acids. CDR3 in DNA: TGTGCCAGCAGCCCCCTCGGGAGGGGGGGGAGGACTGAAGCTTTCTTT. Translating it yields CASSPLGRGGRTEAFF. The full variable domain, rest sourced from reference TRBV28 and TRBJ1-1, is DVKVTQSSRYLVKRTGEKVFLECVQDMDHENMFWYRQDPGLGLRLIYFSYDVKMKEKGDIPEGYSVSREKKERFSLILESASTNQTSMYLCASSPLGRGGRTEAFFGQGTRLTVV.

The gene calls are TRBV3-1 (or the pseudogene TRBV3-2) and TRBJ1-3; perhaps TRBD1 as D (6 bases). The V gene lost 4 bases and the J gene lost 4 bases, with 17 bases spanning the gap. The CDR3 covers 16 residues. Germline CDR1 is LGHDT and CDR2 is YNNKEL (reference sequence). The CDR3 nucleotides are TGTGCCAGCAGCCGCTCCGGGGGGCGAAGAGGAAACACCATATATTTT. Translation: CASSRSGGRRGNTIYF.

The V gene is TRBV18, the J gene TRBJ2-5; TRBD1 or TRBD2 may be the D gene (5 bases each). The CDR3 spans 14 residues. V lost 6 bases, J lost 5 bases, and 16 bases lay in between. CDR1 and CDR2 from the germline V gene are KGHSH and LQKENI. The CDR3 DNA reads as TGTGCCAGCTCGACGCAGGAAGGGACCGAGACCCAGTACTTC. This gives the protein CASSTQEGTETQYF.